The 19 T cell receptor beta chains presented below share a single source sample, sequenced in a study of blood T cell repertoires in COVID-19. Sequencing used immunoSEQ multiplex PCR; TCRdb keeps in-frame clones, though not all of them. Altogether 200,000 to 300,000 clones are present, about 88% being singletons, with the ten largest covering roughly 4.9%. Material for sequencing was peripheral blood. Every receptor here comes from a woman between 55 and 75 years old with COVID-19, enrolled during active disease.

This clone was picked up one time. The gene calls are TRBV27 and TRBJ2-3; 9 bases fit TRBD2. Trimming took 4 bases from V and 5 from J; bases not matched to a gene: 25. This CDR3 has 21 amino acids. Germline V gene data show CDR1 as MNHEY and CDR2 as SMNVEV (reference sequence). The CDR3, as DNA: TGTGCCAGCAGTTCCTCCGGGCGGCCTGGGGGCGGGAGGGCCCTTGGAGATACGCAGTATTTT. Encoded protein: CASSSSGRPGGGRALGDTQYF.

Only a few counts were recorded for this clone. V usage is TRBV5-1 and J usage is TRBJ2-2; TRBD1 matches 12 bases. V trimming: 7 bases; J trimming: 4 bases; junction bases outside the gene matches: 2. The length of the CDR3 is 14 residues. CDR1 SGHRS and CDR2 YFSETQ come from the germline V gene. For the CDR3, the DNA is TGCGCCAGCGGGACAGGGGGCCCCACCGGGGAGCTGTTTTTT. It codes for CASGTGGPTGELFF.

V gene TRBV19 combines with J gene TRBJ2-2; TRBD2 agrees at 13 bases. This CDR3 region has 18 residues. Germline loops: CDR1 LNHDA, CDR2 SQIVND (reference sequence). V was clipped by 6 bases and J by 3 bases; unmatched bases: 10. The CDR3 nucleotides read TGTGCCAGTAGGGTTAAAGGGACTAGCGGGACGTACACCGGGGAGCTGTTTTTT. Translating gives CASRVKGTSGTYTGELFF.

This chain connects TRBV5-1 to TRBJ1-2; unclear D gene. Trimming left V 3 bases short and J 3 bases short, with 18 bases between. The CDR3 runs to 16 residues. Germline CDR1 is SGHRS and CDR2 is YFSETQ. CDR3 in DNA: TGCGCCAGCAGCTCCCGGGGTAAGCCAGATCACTATGGCTACACCTTC. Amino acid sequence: CASSSRGKPDHYGYTF.

The CDR3 spells CSVEDRGAMNTEAFF. The CDR3 DNA reads as TGCAGCGTTGAAGACAGGGGTGCTATGAACACTGAAGCTTTCTTT. The chain recombines TRBV29-1 with TRBJ1-1, with a weak D call TRBD1 (6 bases). The V end lost 0 bases, the J end lost 0 bases, and 11 bases lay between the germline ends. The CDR3 extends over 15 amino acids. Germline V gene sequence: CDR1 SQVTM, CDR2 ANQGSEA.

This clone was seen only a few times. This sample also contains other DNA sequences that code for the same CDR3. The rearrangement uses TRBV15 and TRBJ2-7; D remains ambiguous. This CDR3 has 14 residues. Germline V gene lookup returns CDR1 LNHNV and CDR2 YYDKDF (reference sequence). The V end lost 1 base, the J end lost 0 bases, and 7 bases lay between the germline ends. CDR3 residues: CATSRGGSSYEQYF. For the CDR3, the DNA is TGTGCCACCAGCAGAGGTGGTAGCTCCTACGAGCAGTACTTC.

The CDR3 here is CASSLTGLANEQFF. CDR3 bases: TGTGCCAGCAGCTTAACGGGACTAGCTAATGAGCAGTTCTTC. The gene calls are TRBV7-9 and TRBJ2-1, with TRBD2 identical over 9 bases. The trim removed 2 bases at V and 7 bases at J, leaving 3 bases unmatched. There are 14 residues in the CDR3. In germline, CDR1 is SEHNR, CDR2 FQNEAQ (reference sequence). The full variable domain, in which reference TRBV7-9 and TRBJ2-1 provide the parts outside the CDR3, is DTGVSQNPRHKITKRGQNVTFRCDPISEHNRLYWYRQTLGQGPEFLTYFQNEAQLEKSRLLSDRFSAERPKGSFSTLEIQRTEQGDSAMYLCASSLTGLANEQFFGPGTRLTVL.

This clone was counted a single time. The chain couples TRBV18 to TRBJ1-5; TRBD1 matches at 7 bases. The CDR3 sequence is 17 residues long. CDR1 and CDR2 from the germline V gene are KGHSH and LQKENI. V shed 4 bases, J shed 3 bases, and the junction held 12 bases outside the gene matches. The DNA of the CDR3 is TGTGCCAGCTCACAGGTTAGAGGGGGCAGTTACAATCAGCCCCAGCATTTT. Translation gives CASSQVRGGSYNQPQHF.

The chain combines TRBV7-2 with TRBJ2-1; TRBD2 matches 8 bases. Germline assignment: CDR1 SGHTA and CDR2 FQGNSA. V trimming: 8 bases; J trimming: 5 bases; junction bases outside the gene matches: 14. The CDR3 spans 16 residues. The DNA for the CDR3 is TGTGCCAGCCTACCACCGGGGGGGAGGGCGAACAATGAGCAGTTCTTC. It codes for CASLPPGGRANNEQFF.

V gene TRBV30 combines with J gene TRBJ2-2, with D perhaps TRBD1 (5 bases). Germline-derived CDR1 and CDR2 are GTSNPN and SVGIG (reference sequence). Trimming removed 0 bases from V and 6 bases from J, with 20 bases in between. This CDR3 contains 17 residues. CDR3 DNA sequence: TGTGCCTGGAGTGTTTTTAATAGGACACCCATACCCGGGGAGCTGTTTTTT. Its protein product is CAWSVFNRTPIPGELFF.

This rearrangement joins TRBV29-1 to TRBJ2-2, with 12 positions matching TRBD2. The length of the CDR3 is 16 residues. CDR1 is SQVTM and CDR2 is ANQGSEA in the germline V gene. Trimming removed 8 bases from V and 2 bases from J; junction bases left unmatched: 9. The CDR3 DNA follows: TGCAGCCTCGGACTAGCGGGGAAAGATAACACCGGGGAGCTGTTTTTT. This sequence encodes CSLGLAGKDNTGELFF.

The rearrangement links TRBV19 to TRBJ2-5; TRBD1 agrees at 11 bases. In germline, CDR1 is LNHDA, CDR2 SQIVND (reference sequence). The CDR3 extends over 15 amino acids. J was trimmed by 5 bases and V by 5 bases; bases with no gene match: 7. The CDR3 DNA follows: TGTGCCAGTAGTCTAGGACAGGGGGCTGCGGAGACCCAGTACTTC. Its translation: CASSLGQGAAETQYF.

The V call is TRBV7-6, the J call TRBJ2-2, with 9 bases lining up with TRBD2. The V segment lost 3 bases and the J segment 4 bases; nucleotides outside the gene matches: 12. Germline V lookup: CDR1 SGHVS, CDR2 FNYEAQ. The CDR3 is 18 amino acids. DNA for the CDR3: TGTGCCAGCAGCTTGGGACCCCCGAGGCGGGAGGGCACCGGGGAGCTGTTTTTT. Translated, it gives CASSLGPPRREGTGELFF.

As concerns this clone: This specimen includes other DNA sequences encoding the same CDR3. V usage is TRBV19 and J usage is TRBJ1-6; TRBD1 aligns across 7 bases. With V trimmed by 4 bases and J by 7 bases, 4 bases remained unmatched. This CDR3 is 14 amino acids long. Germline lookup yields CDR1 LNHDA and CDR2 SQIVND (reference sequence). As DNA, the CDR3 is TGTGCCAGTAGTACCAGACAGGGAAATTCACCCCTCCACTTT. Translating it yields CASSTRQGNSPLHF.

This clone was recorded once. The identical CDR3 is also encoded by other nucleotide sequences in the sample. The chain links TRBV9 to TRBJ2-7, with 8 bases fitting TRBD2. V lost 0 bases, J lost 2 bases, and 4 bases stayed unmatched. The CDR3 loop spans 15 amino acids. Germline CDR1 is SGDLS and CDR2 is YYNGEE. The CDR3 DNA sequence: TGTGCCAGCAGCGTAGAGGGACTAGGCACCTACGAGCAGTACTTC. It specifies CASSVEGLGTYEQYF. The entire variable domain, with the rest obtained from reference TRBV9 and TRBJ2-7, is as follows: DSGVTQTPKHLITATGQRVTLRCSPRSGDLSVYWYQQSLDQGLQFLIQYYNGEERAKGNILERFSAQQFPDLHSELNLSSLELGDSALYFCASSVEGLGTYEQYFGPGTRLTVT.

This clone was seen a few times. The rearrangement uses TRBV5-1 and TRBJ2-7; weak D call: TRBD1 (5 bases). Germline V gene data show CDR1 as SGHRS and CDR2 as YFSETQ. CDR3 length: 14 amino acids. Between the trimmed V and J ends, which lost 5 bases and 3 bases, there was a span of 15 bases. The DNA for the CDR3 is TGCGCCAGCAGTCTCCAGGGTGGGCGCTACGAGCAGTACTTC. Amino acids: CASSLQGGRYEQYF.

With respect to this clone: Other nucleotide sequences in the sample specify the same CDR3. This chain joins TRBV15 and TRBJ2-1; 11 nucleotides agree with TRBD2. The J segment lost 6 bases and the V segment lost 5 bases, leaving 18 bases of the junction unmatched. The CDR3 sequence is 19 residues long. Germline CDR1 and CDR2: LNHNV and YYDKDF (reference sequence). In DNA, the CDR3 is TGTGCCACCAGCCCCAGGGGGCCCAGAACTAGCGGGAGTGTCAATGAGCAGTTCTTC. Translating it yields CATSPRGPRTSGSVNEQFF.

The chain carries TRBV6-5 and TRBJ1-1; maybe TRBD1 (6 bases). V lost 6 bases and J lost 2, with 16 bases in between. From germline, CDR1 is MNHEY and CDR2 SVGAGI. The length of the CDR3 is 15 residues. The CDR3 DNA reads TGTGCCAGCAGAGCCAGACCGGACAGCAACACTGAAGCTTTCTTT. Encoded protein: CASRARPDSNTEAFF.

In DNA form, the CDR3 reads TGCGCCAGCACCTCTTACCGGGGTTTCTCCTACGAGCAGTACTTC. It specifies CASTSYRGFSYEQYF. This sequence joins TRBV5-1 and TRBJ2-7; possible D gene TRBD2, 5 bases. The CDR3 consists of 15 residues. CDR1 is SGHRS, CDR2 YFSETQ, per germline. The V end was cut by 6 bases, the J end by 0 bases, with 16 bases between.